Listed here are 23 T cell receptor beta chains from one sample, sequenced in a study of Ad26.COV2.S vaccination and SARS-CoV-2 variants. Treatment described: 19 received Ad26.COV2.S at low or high dose, single or two shots; about 5 received placebo; per-sample allocation not given. Following the first vaccine or placebo injection, samples were taken on day 63. Produced via immunoSEQ multiplex PCR; TCRdb's table is partial and in-frame only. Among approximately 450,000 clones listed, approximately 90% were seen once. The specimen comprised peripheral blood, sampled in a trial of Ad26.COV2.S vaccine versus placebo. These receptors all come from a person aged 18 to 65 who received the Ad26.COV2.S COVID-19 vaccine or a placebo.

This chain uses TRBV13 with TRBJ2-7, with 7 bases aligning to TRBD1. After removal of 4 bases from V and 6 bases from J, the junction contained 9 bases not matched to a gene. The CDR3 length is 14 residues. In germline, CDR1 is PRHDT, CDR2 FYEKMQ (reference sequence). The CDR3 is CASSSQGQRIEQYF. The CDR3, as DNA: TGTGCCAGCAGCTCACAGGGACAGAGAATCGAGCAGTACTTC.

This chain joins TRBV12-3 or TRBV12-4 and TRBJ2-7; either TRBD1 or TRBD2 may fit D (6 bases each). This CDR3 has 12 residues. Trimming removed 5 bases at V and 3 bases at J, with 8 bases between. The CDR3 DNA sequence: TGTGCCAGCAGTGGAGGGGGCTACGAGCAGTACTTC. This gives the protein CASSGGGYEQYF.

This rearrangement joins TRBV28 to TRBJ1-6; D gene uncertain. The CDR3 runs to 18 residues. CDR1 and CDR2 (germline): MDHEN, SYDVKM. V lost 4 bases to trimming and J lost 0 bases, with 16 bases between them. The DNA for the CDR3 is TGTGCCAGCAGTTGGTCTCAGTACGGGAGCTCCTATAATTCACCCCTCCACTTT. Translation: CASSWSQYGSSYNSPLHF.

The rearrangement links TRBV15 to TRBJ2-7, with D hard to call. The CDR3 loop spans 13 amino acids. The V and J ends lost 1 base and 5 bases respectively, with 9 bases between them. Germline V gene data show CDR1 as LNHNV and CDR2 as YYDKDF (reference sequence). The CDR3 here is CATSRVPSDEQYF. The CDR3 DNA follows: TGTGCCACCAGCAGAGTTCCCTCGGACGAGCAGTACTTC. The full variable domain, completed using reference TRBV15 and TRBJ2-7, is DAMVIQNPRYQVTQFGKPVTLSCSQTLNHNVMYWYQQKSSQAPKLLFHYYDKDFNNEADTPDNFQSRRPNTSFCFLDIRSPGLGDTAMYLCATSRVPSDEQYFGPGTRLTVT.

The chain carries TRBV18 and TRBJ2-7; tentatively, D is TRBD2 (6 bases). The CDR3 runs 15 residues. CDR1 and CDR2 (germline): KGHSH, LQKENI. V gave up 3 bases and J gave up 2 bases, with 14 bases separating them. For the CDR3, the DNA is TGTGCCAGCTCACCGCTAAGTAGCGGACCCTACGAGCAGTACTTC. Protein sequence: CASSPLSSGPYEQYF.

The rearrangement uses TRBV7-6 and TRBJ2-1, with D tentatively TRBD2 (7 bases). The germline CDR1 and CDR2 sequences are SGHVS and FNYEAQ. The CDR3 has 15 amino acids. V lost 5 bases, J lost 5 bases, and 16 bases lay in between. The CDR3 sequence: CASSPRRGPHNEQFF. The CDR3 coding sequence is TGTGCCAGCAGCCCAAGGCGGGGGCCCCACAATGAGCAGTTCTTC.

V gene TRBV10-2 combines with J gene TRBJ2-1, with 8 bases matching TRBD2. The CDR3 covers 16 residues. V gave up 4 bases and J gave up 8 bases; unmatched junction bases: 13. CDR1 is WSHSY and CDR2 is SAAADI in the germline V gene. This CDR3 is CASSASEKRETDEQFF. DNA for the CDR3: TGCGCCAGCAGTGCTTCGGAGAAGCGGGAGACCGATGAGCAGTTCTTC.

The gene calls are TRBV19 and TRBJ2-3; 10 bases are a match to TRBD2. The V gene's germline CDR1 is LNHDA and CDR2 SQIVND (reference sequence). This CDR3 region has 12 residues. V lost 8 bases and J lost 5; bases outside the gene matches: 1. CDR3 protein: CASRLAGDTQYF. CDR3 nucleotide sequence: TGTGCCAGTCGACTAGCGGGAGATACGCAGTATTTT.

The rearrangement links TRBV14 to TRBJ1-1, with D possibly being TRBD1 (6 bases). Looked up from germline, CDR1 is SGHDN and CDR2 is FVKESK. Trimming took off 0 bases at V and 7 bases at J, with 12 bases between the two ends. The CDR3 is made up of 14 amino acids. As DNA, the CDR3 is TGTGCCAGCAGCCAAGATGTCCGACAGGTTGAAGCTTTCTTT. This sequence encodes CASSQDVRQVEAFF.

The chain carries TRBV24-1 and TRBJ2-1; the D gene is possibly TRBD1 (6 bases). Germline V lookup: CDR1 KGHDR, CDR2 SFDVKD. V shed 5 bases and J shed 12 bases, with 19 bases lying between them. The CDR3 is 14 amino acids. The CDR3 is CATSGSDSEKGQFF. The CDR3 DNA follows: TGTGCCACCAGTGGCTCGGACAGCGAAAAGGGGCAGTTCTTC.

The chain carries TRBV10-3 and TRBJ2-4; D possibly corresponds to TRBD2 (6 bases). Trimming stripped 6 bases from V and 7 bases from J, with 13 bases between. Germline CDR1 and CDR2: ENHRY and SYGVKD. The CDR3 sequence is 13 residues long. CDR3 in DNA: TGTGCCATCAGCCCGGGGGATTTCAACATTCAGTACTTC. It specifies CAISPGDFNIQYF.

The chain uses TRBV27 and TRBJ2-1; D is possibly TRBD2 (7 bases). The CDR3 extends over 16 amino acids. Per the germline V gene, CDR1 is MNHEY and CDR2 is SMNVEV (reference sequence). Trimming took off 0 bases at V and 2 bases at J, with 11 bases between the two ends. CDR3 bases: TGTGCCAGCAGTTTATCGGGGGCGGGAGCCTACAATGAGCAGTTCTTC. Encoded protein: CASSLSGAGAYNEQFF.

The chain recombines TRBV10-3 with TRBJ2-7; D assignment may be TRBD1 or TRBD2 (5 bases each). CDR3 length: 13 amino acids. Trimming removed 5 bases from V and 2 bases from J, with 10 bases in between. Germline V lookup: CDR1 ENHRY, CDR2 SYGVKD. In DNA, the CDR3 is TGTGCCATCAGTTGGGACGTGACCTACGAGCAGTACTTC. Its translation is CAISWDVTYEQYF.

This sequence joins TRBV7-9 and TRBJ1-2; 8 nucleotides match TRBD1. CDR3 length: 14 amino acids. The V segment lost 4 bases and the J segment 4 bases; nucleotides outside the gene matches: 5. The germline V gene encodes CDR1 SEHNR and CDR2 FQNEAQ (reference sequence). The CDR3 loop reads CASSWDRIRYGYTF. CDR3 sequence (DNA): TGTGCCAGCAGCTGGGACAGGATTCGCTATGGCTACACCTTC.

V usage is TRBV5-5 and J usage is TRBJ2-7, with D perhaps assigned TRBD1 or TRBD2 (5 bases each). CDR1 is SGHKS and CDR2 is YYEKEE in the germline V gene (reference sequence). With 0 bases removed from V and 3 bases from J, the gap between germline ends came to 16 bases. This CDR3 region has 16 residues. CDR3 loop: CASSLAGDGTYYEQYF. In DNA, the CDR3 is TGTGCCAGCAGCTTGGCCGGGGACGGAACCTACTACGAGCAGTACTTC.

This clone was seen more than once but under ten times. V usage is TRBV4-1 and J usage is TRBJ2-4; 8 bases map to TRBD1. The trim removed 3 bases at V and 9 bases at J, leaving 7 bases unmatched. CDR3 length: 14 residues. Germline loops: CDR1 MGHRA, CDR2 YSYEKL. The CDR3: CASSQDRVQGIQYF. In nucleotides, the CDR3 is TGCGCCAGCAGCCAGGACAGGGTCCAGGGCATTCAGTACTTC.

V is TRBV18 and J is TRBJ1-1; D possibly corresponds to TRBD1 (5 bases). Deletions cut 3 bases from V and 4 bases from J, with 12 bases between. Germline assignment: CDR1 KGHSH and CDR2 LQKENI. This CDR3 region has 14 residues. CDR3 in amino acids: CASSPRGEGTEAFF. The DNA of the CDR3 is TGTGCCAGCTCACCCCGGGGGGAGGGCACTGAAGCTTTCTTT.

The V call is TRBV4-2, the J call TRBJ2-2; no clear D gene. The germline V and J ends were trimmed by 1 base and 5 bases, with 8 bases remaining between them. The germline V gene encodes CDR1 LGHNA and CDR2 YNFKEQ. This CDR3 comprises 14 residues. The CDR3 DNA follows: TGTGCCAGCAGCCAAGTGGGGTATACCGGGGAGCTGTTTTTT. It is translated as CASSQVGYTGELFF.

The chain carries TRBV5-6 and TRBJ2-7; possible D gene TRBD2, 6 bases. Trimming took 3 bases from V and 4 from J, leaving 17 bases between them. The CDR3 runs 15 residues. The germline V gene has CDR1 SGHDT and CDR2 YYEEEE. The chain's CDR3 is CASSSLGGPVYEQYF. CDR3 bases: TGTGCCAGCAGCTCCCTTGGAGGGCCAGTATACGAGCAGTACTTC.

The genes are TRBV10-2 and TRBJ1-1; tentative D call: TRBD1 (5 bases). V was shortened by 4 bases and J by 4 bases, with 10 bases between the two germline ends. This CDR3 contains 13 residues. CDR1 and CDR2 (germline): WSHSY, SAAADI. The CDR3: CASSGVGVTEAFF. The CDR3 DNA is TGCGCCAGCAGTGGGGTGGGGGTCACTGAAGCTTTCTTT.

The genes are TRBV30 and TRBJ1-5, with D unclear. The ends were cut back, 0 bases at V and 0 bases at J, with 9 bases in the middle. The germline CDR1 and CDR2 sequences are GTSNPN and SVGIG (reference sequence). This CDR3 has 15 residues. The CDR3 reads CAWSVRFYSNQPQHF. The CDR3 DNA sequence: TGTGCCTGGAGTGTACGTTTTTATAGCAATCAGCCCCAGCATTTT.

This chain uses TRBV11-2 with TRBJ2-1; possible D gene TRBD1, 5 bases. Trimming removed 6 bases at V and 12 bases at J, with 18 bases between. Germline lookup yields CDR1 SGHAT and CDR2 FQNNGV. This CDR3 region has 13 residues. The CDR3 sequence: CASRNYGHWGQFF. The CDR3 DNA is TGTGCCAGCAGAAATTACGGACACTGGGGGCAGTTCTTC. Combining the CDR3 with reference TRBV11-2 and TRBJ2-1 gives the whole variable domain EAGVAQSPRYKIIEKRQSVAFWCNPISGHATLYWYQQILGQGPKLLIQFQNNGVVDDSQLPKDRFSAERLKGVDSTLKIQPAKLEDSAVYLCASRNYGHWGQFFGPGTRLTVL.

This chain links TRBV3-1 (or the pseudogene TRBV3-2) with TRBJ2-1; 7 bases align to TRBD2. The germline V gene has CDR1 LGHDT and CDR2 YNNKEL (reference sequence). The CDR3 consists of 17 residues. V was clipped by 5 bases and J by 7 bases; unmatched bases: 17. DNA for the CDR3: TGTGCCAGCAGCTCCTCCGGATCGGGAGGCCTCTTAAATGAGCAGTTCTTC. Translating it yields CASSSSGSGGLLNEQFF.